What follows is one TCR beta chain and its context. As yet, its antigen is unknown. The data stem from a study of T cell responses to AZD1222 COVID-19 vaccine. Study-level findings and limits: Spike was spanned by vaccine-associated CD4 TCRs, with dominance at 160-218 and 743-854. White British ancestry dominated among donors, who included more females, and clonal diversity was possibly underestimated. The study sampled repertoires only after the peak T cell response.

In germline, CDR1 is SQVTM, CDR2 ANQGSEA. The CDR3 consists of 12 residues. The V end lost 5 bases, the J end lost 0 bases, and 7 bases lay between the germline ends. Sequenced by immunoSEQ multiplex PCR; TCRdb stores in-frame clones only, minus some. In the table there are roughly 120,000 clones, approximately 90% of which are singletons. Some second doses came at about 4 weeks and others at about 12 weeks; these were pooled. The origin of this receptor is an adult who received the AZD1222 COVID-19 vaccine. V gene TRBV29-1 combines with J gene TRBJ1-1; D remains ambiguous. Sequenced here: peripheral blood, sampled 28 days after the second AZD1222 dose. CDR3 protein: CSVRHMNTEAFF. The CDR3 region has the DNA TGCAGCGTTCGCCACATGAACACTGAAGCTTTCTTT.